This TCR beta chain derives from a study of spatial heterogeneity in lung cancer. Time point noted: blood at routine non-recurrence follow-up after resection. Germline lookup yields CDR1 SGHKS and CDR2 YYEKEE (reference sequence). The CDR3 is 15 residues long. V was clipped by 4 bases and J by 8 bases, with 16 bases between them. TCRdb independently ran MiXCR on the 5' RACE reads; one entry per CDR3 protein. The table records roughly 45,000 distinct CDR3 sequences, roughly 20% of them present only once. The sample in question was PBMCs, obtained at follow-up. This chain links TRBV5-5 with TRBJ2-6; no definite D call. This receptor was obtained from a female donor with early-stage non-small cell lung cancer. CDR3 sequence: CASSRTTSRTNVLTF. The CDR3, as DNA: TGTGCCAGCAGCCGAACGACGTCGAGAACCAACGTCCTGACTTTC.